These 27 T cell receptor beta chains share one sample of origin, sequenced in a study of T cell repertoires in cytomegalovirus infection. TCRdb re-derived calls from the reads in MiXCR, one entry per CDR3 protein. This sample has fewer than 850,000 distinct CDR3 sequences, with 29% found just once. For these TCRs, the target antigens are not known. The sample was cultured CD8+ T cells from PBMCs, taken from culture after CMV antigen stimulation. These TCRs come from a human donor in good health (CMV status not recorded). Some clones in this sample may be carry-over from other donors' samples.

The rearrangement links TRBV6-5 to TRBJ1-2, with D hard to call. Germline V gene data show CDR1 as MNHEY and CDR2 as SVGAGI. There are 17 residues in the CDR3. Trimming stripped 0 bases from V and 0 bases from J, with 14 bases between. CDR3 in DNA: TGTGCCAGCAGTTACTCGATTTTCACTCCGACTAACTATGGCTACACCTTC. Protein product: CASSYSIFTPTNYGYTF.

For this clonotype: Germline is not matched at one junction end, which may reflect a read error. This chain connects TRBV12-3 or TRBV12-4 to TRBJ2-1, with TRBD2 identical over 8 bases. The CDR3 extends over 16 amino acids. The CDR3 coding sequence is TGTGTCAGCAGACCCAGCGGGGGAGACTCCTACAATGAGCAGTTCTTC. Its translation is CVSRPSGGDSYNEQFF.

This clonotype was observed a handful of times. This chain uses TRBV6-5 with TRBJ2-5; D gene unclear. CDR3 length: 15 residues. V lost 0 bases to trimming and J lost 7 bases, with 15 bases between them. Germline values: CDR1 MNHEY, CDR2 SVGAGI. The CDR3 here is CASSYSSLGSGTQYF. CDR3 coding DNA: TGTGCCAGCAGTTACTCGAGTTTGGGCAGTGGGACCCAGTACTTC.

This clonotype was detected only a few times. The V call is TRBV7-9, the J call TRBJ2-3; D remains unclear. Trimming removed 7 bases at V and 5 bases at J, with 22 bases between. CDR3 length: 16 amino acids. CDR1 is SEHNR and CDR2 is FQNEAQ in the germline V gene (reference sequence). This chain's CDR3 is CASTDPEDPRLDTQYF. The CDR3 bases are TGTGCCAGCACCGACCCCGAGGACCCCCGACTAGATACGCAGTATTTT. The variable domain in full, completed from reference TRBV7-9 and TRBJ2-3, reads DTGVSQNPRHKITKRGQNVTFRCDPISEHNRLYWYRQTLGQGPEFLTYFQNEAQLEKSRLLSDRFSAERPKGSFSTLEIQRTEQGDSAMYLCASTDPEDPRLDTQYFGPGTRLTVL.

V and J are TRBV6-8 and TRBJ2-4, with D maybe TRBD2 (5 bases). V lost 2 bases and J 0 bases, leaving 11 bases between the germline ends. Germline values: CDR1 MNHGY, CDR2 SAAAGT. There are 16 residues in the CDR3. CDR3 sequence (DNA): TGTGCCAGCAGTTACACCGTCGGGGAAGCCAAAAACATTCAGTACTTC. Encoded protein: CASSYTVGEAKNIQYF.

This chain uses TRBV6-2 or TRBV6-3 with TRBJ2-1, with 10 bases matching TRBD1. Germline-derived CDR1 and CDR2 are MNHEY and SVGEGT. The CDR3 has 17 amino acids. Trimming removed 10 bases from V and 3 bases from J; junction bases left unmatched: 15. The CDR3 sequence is CANPGQGITFVYNEQFF. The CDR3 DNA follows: TGTGCCAACCCGGGACAGGGGATCACCTTTGTCTACAATGAGCAGTTCTTC.

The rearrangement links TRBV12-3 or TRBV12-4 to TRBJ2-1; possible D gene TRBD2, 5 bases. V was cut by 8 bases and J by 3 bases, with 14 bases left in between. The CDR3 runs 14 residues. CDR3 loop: CASLLTMGYNEQFF. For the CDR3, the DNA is TGTGCCAGCCTCTTGACTATGGGCTACAATGAGCAGTTCTTC.

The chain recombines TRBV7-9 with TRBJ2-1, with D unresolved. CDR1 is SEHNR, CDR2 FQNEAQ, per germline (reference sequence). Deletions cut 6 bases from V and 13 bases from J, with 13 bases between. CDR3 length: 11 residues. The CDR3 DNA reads TGTGCCAGCAGAGACTCAGCGTATCAGTTCTTC. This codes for CASRDSAYQFF.

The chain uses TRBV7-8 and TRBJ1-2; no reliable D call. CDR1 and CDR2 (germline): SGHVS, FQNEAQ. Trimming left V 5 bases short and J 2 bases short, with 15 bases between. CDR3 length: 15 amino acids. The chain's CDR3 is CASSKSGSANYGYTF. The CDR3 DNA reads TGTGCCAGCAGCAAATCAGGATCTGCCAACTATGGCTACACCTTC.

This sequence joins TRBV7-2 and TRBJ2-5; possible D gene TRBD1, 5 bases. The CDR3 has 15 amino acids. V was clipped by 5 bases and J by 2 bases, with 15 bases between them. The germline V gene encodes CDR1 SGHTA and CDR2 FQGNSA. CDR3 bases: TGTGCCAGCAGCGACCACAGAGACAGTCAAGAGACCCAGTACTTC. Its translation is CASSDHRDSQETQYF.

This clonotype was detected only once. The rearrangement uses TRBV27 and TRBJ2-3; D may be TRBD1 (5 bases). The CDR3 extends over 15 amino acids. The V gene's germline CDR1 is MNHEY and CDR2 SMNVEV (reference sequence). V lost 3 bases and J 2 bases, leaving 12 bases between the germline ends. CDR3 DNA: TGTGCCAGCAGTTTTCTGGACAAATACACAGATACGCAGTATTTT. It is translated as CASSFLDKYTDTQYF.

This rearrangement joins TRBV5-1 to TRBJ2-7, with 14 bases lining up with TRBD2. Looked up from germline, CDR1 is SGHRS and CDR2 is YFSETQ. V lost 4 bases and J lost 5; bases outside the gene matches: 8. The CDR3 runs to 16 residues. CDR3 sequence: CASSLGTSGGMNEQYF. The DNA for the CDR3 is TGCGCCAGCAGCCTTGGGACTAGCGGGGGAATGAACGAGCAGTACTTC.

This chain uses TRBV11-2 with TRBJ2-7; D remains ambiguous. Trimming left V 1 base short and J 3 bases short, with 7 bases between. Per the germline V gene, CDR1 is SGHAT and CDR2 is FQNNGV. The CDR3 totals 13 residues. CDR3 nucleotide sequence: TGTGCCAGCAGCTTAGTTACAGACTACGAGCAGTACGTC. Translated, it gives CASSLVTDYEQYV.

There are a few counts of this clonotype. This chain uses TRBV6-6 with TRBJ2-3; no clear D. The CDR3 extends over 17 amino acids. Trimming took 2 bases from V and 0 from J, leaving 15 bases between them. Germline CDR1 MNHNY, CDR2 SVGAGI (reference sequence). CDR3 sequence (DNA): TGTGCCAGCAGTTACGGGCTAGTACCCCCTAGCACAGATACGCAGTATTTT. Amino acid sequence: CASSYGLVPPSTDTQYF.

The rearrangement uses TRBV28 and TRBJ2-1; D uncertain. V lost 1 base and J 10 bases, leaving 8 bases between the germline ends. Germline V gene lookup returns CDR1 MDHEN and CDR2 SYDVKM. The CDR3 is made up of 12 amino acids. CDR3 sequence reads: CASSLFRREQFF. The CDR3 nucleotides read TGTGCCAGCAGTTTATTTCGCCGCGAGCAGTTCTTC.

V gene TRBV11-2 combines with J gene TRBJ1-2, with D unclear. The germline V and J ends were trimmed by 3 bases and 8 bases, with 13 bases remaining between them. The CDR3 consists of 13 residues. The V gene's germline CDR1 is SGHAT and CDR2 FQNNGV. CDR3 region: CASSLSSSAGYTF. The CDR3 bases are TGTGCCAGCAGCTTGTCCAGCTCGGCGGGCTACACCTTC.

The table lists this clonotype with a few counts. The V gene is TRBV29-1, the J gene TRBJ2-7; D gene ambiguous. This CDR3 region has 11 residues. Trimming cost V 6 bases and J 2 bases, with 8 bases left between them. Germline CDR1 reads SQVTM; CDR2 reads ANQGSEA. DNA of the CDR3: TGCAGCGTGGGCTACACCTACGAGCAGTACTTC. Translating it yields CSVGYTYEQYF.

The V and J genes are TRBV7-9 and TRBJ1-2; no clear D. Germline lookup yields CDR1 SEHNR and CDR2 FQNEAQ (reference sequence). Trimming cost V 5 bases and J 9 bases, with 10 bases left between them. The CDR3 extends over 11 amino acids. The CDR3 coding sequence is TGTGCCAGCAGCCCTAGAGACAGCTACACCTTC. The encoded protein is CASSPRDSYTF.

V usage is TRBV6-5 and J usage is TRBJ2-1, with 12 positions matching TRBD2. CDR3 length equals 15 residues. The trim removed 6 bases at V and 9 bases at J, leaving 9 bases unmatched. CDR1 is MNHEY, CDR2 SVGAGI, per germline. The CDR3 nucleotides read TGTGCCAGCAGCCTCCTAGCGGGGGGGGTTGGTGAGCAGTTCTTC. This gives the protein CASSLLAGGVGEQFF.

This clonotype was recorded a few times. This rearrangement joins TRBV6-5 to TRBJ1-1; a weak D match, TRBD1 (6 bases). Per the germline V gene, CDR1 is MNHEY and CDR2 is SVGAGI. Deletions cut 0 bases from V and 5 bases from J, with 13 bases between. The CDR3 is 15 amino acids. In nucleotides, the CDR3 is TGTGCCAGCAGTTACTCTTGGGACATCCCAACTGAAGCTTTCTTT. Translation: CASSYSWDIPTEAFF.

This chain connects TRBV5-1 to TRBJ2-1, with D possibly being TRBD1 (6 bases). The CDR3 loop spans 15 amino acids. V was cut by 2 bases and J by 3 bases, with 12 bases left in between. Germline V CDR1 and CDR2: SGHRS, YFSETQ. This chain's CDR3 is CASSFTRTDYNEQFF. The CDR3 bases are TGCGCCAGCAGCTTTACCCGGACAGACTACAATGAGCAGTTCTTC.

CDR3 DNA: TGTGCCATCAGTGAACCTAGGACCTACTTATCCTACGAGCAGTACTTC. It encodes CAISEPRTYLSYEQYF. This chain uses TRBV10-3 with TRBJ2-7, with D uncertain. CDR1 is ENHRY, CDR2 SYGVKD, per germline. V was shortened by 3 bases and J by 1 base, with 16 bases between the two germline ends. CDR3 size: 16 residues.

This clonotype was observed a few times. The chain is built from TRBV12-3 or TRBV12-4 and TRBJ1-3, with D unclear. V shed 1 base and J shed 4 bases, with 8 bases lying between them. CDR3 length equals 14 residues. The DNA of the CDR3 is TGTGCCAGCAGTTTAGTGGTTACGGGAAACACCATATATTTT. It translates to CASSLVVTGNTIYF.

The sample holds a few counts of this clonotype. CDR3 sequence reads: CASPTPQNTEAFF. DNA for the CDR3: TGTGCCAGCCCCACGCCACAAAACACTGAAGCTTTCTTT. The rearrangement joins TRBV6-6 to TRBJ1-1; the D is unclear. From germline, CDR1 is MNHNY and CDR2 SVGAGI (reference sequence). The CDR3 loop spans 13 amino acids. Trimming shortened V by 8 bases and J by 2 bases, and 12 bases separated the two germline ends.

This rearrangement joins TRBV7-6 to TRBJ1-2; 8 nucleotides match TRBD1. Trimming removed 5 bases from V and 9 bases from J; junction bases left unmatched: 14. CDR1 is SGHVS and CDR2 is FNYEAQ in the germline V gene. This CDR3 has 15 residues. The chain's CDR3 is CASSPTGARVSSYTF. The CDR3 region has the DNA TGTGCCAGCAGCCCGACAGGGGCAAGGGTATCGAGCTACACCTTC. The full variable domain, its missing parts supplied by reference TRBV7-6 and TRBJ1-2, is GAGVSQSPRYKVTKRGQDVALRCDPISGHVSLYWYRQALGQGPEFLTYFNYEAQQDKSGLPNDRFSAERPEGSISTLTIQRTEQRDSAMYRCASSPTGARVSSYTFGSGTRLTVV.

The CDR3 nucleotides are TGTGCCACCAGTGATTTGCAGGCTAGCACAGATACGCAGTATTTT. Protein: CATSDLQASTDTQYF. The chain joins TRBV24-1 to TRBJ2-3; D is undetermined. The germline V gene encodes CDR1 KGHDR and CDR2 SFDVKD. Trimming left V 0 bases short and J 0 bases short, with 6 bases between. The CDR3 totals 15 residues.

CDR3 nucleotide sequence: TGTGCCAGCAGTGAAGAGACTAGCGGGGAGGACAAGAAAATCGATGAGCAGTTCTTC. Amino acids: CASSEETSGEDKKIDEQFF. The V call is TRBV2, the J call TRBJ2-1; 11 bases fit TRBD2. The CDR3 runs to 19 residues. Germline CDR1 SNHLY, CDR2 FYNNEI. The J segment lost 8 bases and the V segment lost 1 base, leaving 16 bases of the junction unmatched.